These T cell receptor beta chains were read from a single sample in a study of T cells in Graves' hyperthyroidism and ophthalmopathy. TCRdb analysed the multiplex PCR reads with MiXCR anew, one entry per CDR3 protein. The sample lists around 620,000 distinct CDR3 sequences, about 17% occurring once. Sequenced input: blood. All receptors come from a woman aged 25 to 39 with Graves' hyperthyroidism. Both conserved end residues are part of each CDR3. A D gene is named only where the DNA matches it firmly. Only some rows state a clone size, as once, few, many or a class for expanded clones.

clone size | J gene | V gene | D gene | CDR3 DNA | CDR3 protein
- | TRBJ2-1 | TRBV6-2/TRBV6-3 | - | TGTGCCAGCAGTTCCTCCAGCGAACGGTTCTTC | CASSSSSERFF
many | TRBJ1-2 | TRBV6-1 | TRBD1 | TGTGCCACCAGCTGGGCCGAGGGGGCTAACCCGGATGGCTACACCTTC | CATSWAEGANPDGYTF
many | TRBJ2-5 | TRBV7-9 | TRBD1 | TGTGCCAGCAGCACCCATAAAGGGACAGGTGAAAGGACCCAGTACTTC | CASSTHKGTGERTQYF
many | TRBJ1-5 | TRBV7-2 | - | TGTGCCAGCAGCTTAAGGCCACGTAGTAGCAATCAGCCCCAGCATTTT | CASSLRPRSSNQPQHF
few | TRBJ2-1 | TRBV7-9 | TRBD2 | TGTGCCAGCAGCTTAGCGACTAGCTCTTATGCTTACAATGAGCAGTTCTTC | CASSLATSSYAYNEQFF
- | TRBJ2-3 | TRBV28 | - | TGTGCCAGCAGTTCCCCCCCGGCGACAGATACGCAGTATTTT | CASSSPPATDTQYF
- | TRBJ2-7 | TRBV6-2/TRBV6-3 | - | TGTGCCAGCGGACGCGTTTCGTGGGAGCAGTACTTC | CASGRVSWEQYF
few | TRBJ1-4 | TRBV5-1 | TRBD1 | TGCGCCAGCAGCTCGGAACAGGGGTGGGGTGAAAAACTGTTTTTT | CASSSEQGWGEKLFF
- | TRBJ2-1 | TRBV19 | TRBD2 | TGTGCCAGTAGTATTGGACTAGGGAAGTACACTGAGCAGTTCTTC | CASSIGLGKYTEQFF
many | TRBJ2-7 | TRBV7-8 | - | TGTGCCAGCAGCTTAGCGCGGCAGGGGTTCAACGTCCACGAGCAGTACTTC | CASSLARQGFNVHEQYF
- | TRBJ1-3 | TRBV12-3/TRBV12-4 | TRBD1 | TGTGCCAGCAGTTTTGGGGGACAGCTACGGAACACCATATATTTT | CASSFGGQLRNTIYF
many | TRBJ2-3 | TRBV6-1 | - | TGTGCCAGCAGTGAAGACCTGAGGAGGGATACGCAGTATTTT | CASSEDLRRDTQYF
- | TRBJ2-2 | TRBV6-5 | - | TGTGCCAGCAGTTACCCTACCCCCGGGGCCGGGGAGCTGTTTTTT | CASSYPTPGAGELFF
few | TRBJ1-5 | TRBV19 | - | TGTGCCAGTAGTATAGCACCCTATCAGCCCCAGCATTTT | CASSIAPYQPQHF
many | TRBJ2-1 | TRBV11-3 | TRBD2 | TGTGCCAGCAGCTTAGGTAGCGGGACCTACAATGAGCAGTTCTTC | CASSLGSGTYNEQFF
- | TRBJ2-1 | TRBV19 | TRBD2 | TGTGCCACCCGACTAGCGGGGCTCAATGAGCAGTTCTTC | CATRLAGLNEQFF
- | TRBJ1-6 | TRBV6-4 | - | TGTGCCAGCAGTGACGACGAAGAAAATTCACCCCTCCACTTT | CASSDDEENSPLHF
- | TRBJ2-1 | TRBV19 | - | TGTGCCACAACAGGGTCCCAGAGCTCCTACAATGAGCAGTTCTTC | CATTGSQSSYNEQFF
- | TRBJ2-1 | TRBV29-1 | - | TGCAGCGTCCCCCGGGACGGTGAGCAGTTCTTC | CSVPRDGEQFF
many | TRBJ2-3 | TRBV11-2 | - | TGTGCCAGCAGCTTAGGTTCCGGGGATACGCAGTATTTT | CASSLGSGDTQYF
many | TRBJ2-5 | TRBV7-9 | - | TGTGCCAGCAAGACGGACAAACAAGAGACCCAGTACTTC | CASKTDKQETQYF
few | TRBJ2-1 | TRBV6-1 | - | TGTGCCAGCAAAGAGAACCTGGGGAGCTCCTACAATGAGCAGTTCTTC | CASKENLGSSYNEQFF
- | TRBJ2-1 | TRBV9 | - | TGTGCCAGCAGCGTAGATACTACCCTGTGGGGTGAGCAGTTCTTC | CASSVDTTLWGEQFF
many | TRBJ2-7 | TRBV5-8 | - | TGTGCCAGCAGCTTGGTACAGTACTACGAGCAGTACTTC | CASSLVQYYEQYF
- | TRBJ1-3 | TRBV7-2 | - | TGTGCCAGCAGCTTAGGTGTGGTTGGAAACACCATATATTTT | CASSLGVVGNTIYF
- | TRBJ2-5 | TRBV5-6 | - | TGTGCCAGCAGCTTGGAGGGACCGAATTCCGAGACCCAGTACTTC | CASSLEGPNSETQYF
- | TRBJ2-3 | TRBV30 | TRBD2 | TGTGCCTGGAGTGGAGCTAGCGGATCTAGCACAGATACGCAGTATTTT | CAWSGASGSSTDTQYF
- | TRBJ1-3 | TRBV9 | TRBD1 | TGTGCCAGCAGCGTAGACAGGGGCGATGGAAACACCATATATTTT | CASSVDRGDGNTIYF